This TCR beta chain derives from a study of early T cells in non-severe SARS-CoV-2 infection. Overall study context: Sequencing of unsorted whole blood was done on bulk RNA, leaving chains unpaired. Study conclusions and caveats: The matching step, a VDJdb search, favored anti-spike CD8 responses and missed private and CD4 specificities.

On this clonotype: Its antigen remains unknown.

V lost 2 bases and J lost 6; bases outside the gene matches: 8. Germline CDR1 reads SGHRS; CDR2 reads YFSETQ. CDR3 length: 16 residues. Molecules of cDNA were individually given unique molecular identifiers that were attached to them. From the 5' RACE reads, TCRdb called clonotypes with MiXCR, one entry per CDR3 protein. The table shows 88,000 or so distinct CDR3 sequences, with about 15% occurring only once. Sample: whole blood. The TCR sequence derives from an adult who was a healthcare worker with PCR-confirmed SARS-CoV-2 infection or an uninfected control (not recorded which). The chain combines TRBV5-1 with TRBJ2-7, with TRBD2 identical over 13 bases. The CDR3 loop reads CASSLETLAGGAEQYF. CDR3 nucleotide sequence: TGCGCCAGCAGCTTAGAGACACTAGCGGGAGGGGCCGAGCAGTACTTC.